This T cell receptor beta chain was profiled in a study of blood T cell repertoires in COVID-19. The CDR3 is 14 amino acids. Germline values: CDR1 ENHRY, CDR2 SYGVKD. The trim removed 3 bases at V and 7 bases at J, leaving 5 bases unmatched. How the authors handled the data: Estimation of nucleated cell counts was performed using reference gene primer amplification. Here immunoSEQ multiplex PCR was the method, and the copy in TCRdb shows in-frame clones only, minus some. V and J calls and clone size are as listed in that table; D and trimming were resolved from the DNA. Of approximately 180,000 clones listed, 88% were seen once; the top ten hold 5.5% to 7%.

The V call is TRBV10-3, the J call TRBJ2-1, with 8 nucleotides matching TRBD2. This TCR derives from a man in his forties with active or convalescent COVID-19. Sequencing was performed on peripheral blood. CDR3 residues: CAISDSGLGNEQFF. Here the CDR3 DNA reads TGTGCCATCAGTGATTCGGGACTAGGGAATGAGCAGTTCTTC.